The rows below give T cell receptor beta chains drawn from one sample of a study of CD4+ T cells in melanoma. Generated by immunoSEQ multiplex PCR, the TCRdb table keeps only in-frame clones and is missing some. The data show tens of thousands of clones, with about 72% seen just once and roughly 4.5% held by the top ten. The sample was tumor tissue. The receptors were sampled from a human donor with melanoma. Each CDR3 is given with its conserved first and last residue. The D gene is left open where the match is weak. Rows may omit the clone size; those that give it use once, few, many or a size class.

-	14	TRBV9	TRBJ2-1	TRBD2	TGTGCCAGCAGCGTGGCGGGGGGGCAACGGGAGCAGTTCTTC	CASSVAGGQREQFF
-	15	TRBV7-2	TRBJ1-1	-	TGTGCCAGCAGCTTAGCGATCCAGGGGAACACTGAAGCTTTCTTT	CASSLAIQGNTEAFF
-	16	TRBV9	TRBJ2-3	-	TGTGCCAGCAGCGTAGGAGGGGCAGGCCTCACAGATACGCAGTATTTT	CASSVGGAGLTDTQYF
-	18	TRBV5-1	TRBJ1-2	TRBD1	TGCGCCAGCAGCTTGGCTCCGGGACAGGGCATAGAACGATTGGTTGCGGAATTC	CASSLAPGQGIERLVAEF
-	14	TRBV18	TRBJ1-1	-	TGTGCCAGCTCACCGGACGGCCCGAACACTGAAGCTTTCTTT	CASSPDGPNTEAFF
-	13	TRBV30	TRBJ1-2	-	TGTGCCTGGAGTGCGGGGGGGGGATATGGCTACACCTTC	CAWSAGGGYGYTF
-	13	TRBV7-9	TRBJ2-4	-	TGTGCCAGCAGCTTACAGGGGCAAAACATTCAGTACTTC	CASSLQGQNIQYF
few	17	TRBV21-1	TRBJ1-2	-	TGTGCCAGCAGTGAAACTTCGGGGACGGGAAACAACTATGGCTACACCTTC	CASSETSGTGNNYGYTF
-	13	TRBV5-1	TRBJ1-5	-	TGCGCCAGCAGCTTGGGGATTCATCAGCCCCAGCATTTT	CASSLGIHQPQHF
-	12	TRBV7-9	TRBJ2-3	-	TGTGCCAGCAGCCCGGCGGCAGATACGCAGTATTTT	CASSPAADTQYF
-	13	TRBV6-6	TRBJ2-5	-	TGTGCCAGCAGTCACCCCCCCGGAGAGACCCAGTACTTC	CASSHPPGETQYF
-	15	TRBV15	TRBJ1-1	TRBD1	TGTGCCACCAGCATAACAGGGGGCGCGGGGACTGAAGCTTTCTTT	CATSITGGAGTEAFF
-	15	TRBV7-2	TRBJ2-3	TRBD1	TGTGCCAGCAGCTTAGGGGACAGGGATAAAGATACGCAGTATTTT	CASSLGDRDKDTQYF
-	15	TRBV11-2	TRBJ2-7	-	TGTGCCAGCAGCTTAGCCACTACTAGGGTCTACGAGCAGTACTTC	CASSLATTRVYEQYF
-	13	TRBV6-1	TRBJ1-2	-	TGTGCCAGCATCGCGACAGCCAACTATGGCTACACCTTC	CASIATANYGYTF
-	15	TRBV27	TRBJ2-2	-	TGTGCCAGCAGTCCCGGCTACCCGAACACCGGGGAGCTGTTTTTT	CASSPGYPNTGELFF
-	13	TRBV5-4	TRBJ1-1	-	TGTGCCAGCAGCTTGGGAGGGAGGACTGAAGCTTTCTTT	CASSLGGRTEAFF
-	13	TRBV7-9	TRBJ1-2	TRBD1	TGTGCCAGCGGCCGACAGGGCTTCTATGGCTACACCTTC	CASGRQGFYGYTF
-	14	TRBV6-4	TRBJ1-5	-	TGTGCCAGCAGTGAAGGACCGGGCAATCAGCCCCAGCATTTT	CASSEGPGNQPQHF
-	15	TRBV19	TRBJ1-1	TRBD1	TGTGCCAGTAGTAGGTTCGGACAGGGTCGGACTGAAGCTTTCTTT	CASSRFGQGRTEAFF
-	11	TRBV5-4	TRBJ2-1	-	TGTGCGACTGGTGGGGCAAATGAGCAGTTCTTC	CATGGANEQFF
many	16	TRBV18	TRBJ2-4	TRBD2	TGTGCCAGCTCACCCCCGACTAGCGGGGGGACAAACATTCAGTACTTC	CASSPPTSGGTNIQYF
-	15	TRBV2	TRBJ1-4	TRBD1	TGTGCCAGCCGGCCCGGGACAGGGGGCAGTGAAAAACTGTTTTTT	CASRPGTGGSEKLFF
-	19	TRBV4-1	TRBJ1-5	TRBD1	TGCGCCAGCAGCCTGAGGCCCGGGACAGGGTTTGATGGTTCTCAGCCCCAGCATTTT	CASSLRPGTGFDGSQPQHF
-	14	TRBV18	TRBJ1-2	-	TGTGCCAGCTCACCCCGACAGGATCGCTATGGCTACACCTTC	CASSPRQDRYGYTF
-	13	TRBV30	TRBJ1-5	-	TGTGCCTGGTCCACTCGGGGGGGTCAGCCCCAGCATTTT	CAWSTRGGQPQHF
few	13	TRBV29-1	TRBJ2-5	TRBD1	TGCAGCGTCAGGACAGGGAGTAAGGAGACCCAGTACTTC	CSVRTGSKETQYF
once	15	TRBV30	TRBJ1-6	TRBD1	TGTGCCTGGACTCGAGGAGGACAGGGGAATTCACCCCTCCACTTT	CAWTRGGQGNSPLHF
-	14	TRBV25-1	TRBJ1-4	TRBD1	TGTGCCAGCAGTCTCCCAGGGGGCCGGGAAAAACTGTTTTTT	CASSLPGGREKLFF
-	12	TRBV5-6	TRBJ2-2	-	TGTGCCAGCAGCTGGAGCTCCGGGGAGCTGTTTTTT	CASSWSSGELFF
few	15	TRBV4-1	TRBJ2-7	-	TGCGCCAGCAGCCAAATTACGGGGGAACTATACGAGCAGTACTTC	CASSQITGELYEQYF
-	13	TRBV28	TRBJ1-6	-	TGTGCCAGCAGTTCACGGGATAATTCACCCCTCCACTTT	CASSSRDNSPLHF
many	13	TRBV7-9	TRBJ1-1	-	TGTGCCAGCAGCTCCGGACAGAACACTGAAGCTTTCTTT	CASSSGQNTEAFF
-	15	TRBV30	TRBJ1-4	TRBD1	TGTGCCTGGAGTACCGGGACAGGGGGCCGGGAAAAACTGTTTTTT	CAWSTGTGGREKLFF
few	13	TRBV2	TRBJ1-6	-	TGTGCCAGCAGCCGCTCCTATAATTCACCCCTCCACTTT	CASSRSYNSPLHF